These 5 T cell receptor beta chains were sequenced from one sample in a study of cytomegalovirus exposure and HLA in healthy donors. Primers for the PCR totalled 60 Vbeta and 13 Jbeta. Clones were sequenced by immunoSEQ multiplex PCR, and TCRdb holds only the in-frame ones, with some missing. The sample holds tens of thousands of clones. Specimen: PBMCs. The receptors derive from an older woman in good health and CMV-seropositive.

The chain recombines TRBV25-1 with TRBJ1-1; the match to TRBD1 covers 7 bases. The CDR3 is 18 residues long. V shed 2 bases, J shed 0 bases, and the junction held 12 bases outside the gene matches. CDR1 MGHDK and CDR2 SYGVNS come from the germline V gene. This chain's CDR3 is CASSEDRTGRIMNTEAFF. The CDR3, as DNA: TGTGCCAGCAGTGAAGACAGGACAGGCCGAATTATGAACACTGAAGCTTTCTTT.

The chain carries TRBV18 and TRBJ2-3; D unclear. Trimming took 3 bases from V and 0 from J, leaving 10 bases between them. CDR1 KGHSH and CDR2 LQKENI come from the germline V gene. The CDR3 length is 15 residues. This CDR3 reads CASSPGQTSTDTQYF. CDR3 coding DNA: TGTGCCAGCTCACCGGGCCAAACTAGCACAGATACGCAGTATTTT.

In nucleotides, the CDR3 is TGTGCCAGCAGCTTAGAGAGCTCCTATAATTCACCCCTCCACTTT. Encoded protein: CASSLESSYNSPLHF. The rearrangement joins TRBV7-6 to TRBJ1-6; D call uncertain. V lost 1 base and J lost 0, with 4 bases in between. CDR1 and CDR2 from the germline V gene are SGHVS and FNYEAQ. The CDR3 has 15 residues.

The genes are TRBV19 and TRBJ2-7; no clear D gene. V lost 0 bases and J 3 bases, leaving 6 bases between the germline ends. Germline lookup yields CDR1 LNHDA and CDR2 SQIVND (reference sequence). The CDR3 length is 13 residues. The CDR3 DNA is TGTGCCAGTAGTATAGATCAGTACTACGAGCAGTACTTC. The encoded protein is CASSIDQYYEQYF.

The chain is built from TRBV18 and TRBJ1-2, with 9 bases lining up with TRBD1. In germline, CDR1 is KGHSH, CDR2 LQKENI. V dropped 3 bases and J dropped 4; count of bases not matched to a gene: 6. The CDR3 runs 15 residues. Here the CDR3 reads CASSPLDRGSYGYTF. The CDR3 region has the DNA TGTGCCAGCTCACCTTTGGACAGGGGTAGCTATGGCTACACCTTC.